Below, one TCR beta chain is given with its context. This clone was observed once. What this receptor recognizes is not known. No much larger clone exists at a distance of one base, and base qualities are not known. This sample was taken from a study of persistence of HIV-infected CD4 T cells (dated by TCRdb to 2018 to 2021). Context from the whole study: Participants had been on suppressive ART for a median of 8 years. Apart from a couple of participants who underwent leukapheresis at a single time point, peripheral blood samples of up to 180 mL were collected from participants at multiple time points. Anti-CD3/anti-CD28 stimulation activated a higher proportion of cells, with a lower memory fraction, than antigen stimulation. The study isolated CMV- and HIV-1 Gag-responding CD4+ T cells from ART-treated individuals to examine antigen-driven clonal expansion of HIV-1-infected cells. The clonality of all cells in each sorted population was measured by TCRbeta sequencing, and the clonality of infected cells was measured by proviral sequencing. For the TCR cluster analysis across participants, fewer than ten participants were included for CMV and over 5 participants for Gag. Results and caveats for the whole study, not just this receptor: Only a small number of individuals took part in the study, and only a limited range of antigens was tested. Restriction of bulk TCR analyses to the rare CMV-responding cells that actually carried HIV-1 proviruses was not possible. Antigen-responding cells were enriched for degenerate expanded CDR3beta sequences, which suggests convergent selection of CD4+ responses to CMV and Gag. TCR oligoclonality correlated with proviral oligoclonality within the same sorted populations. Significantly lower TCRbeta richness was observed in CMV- and Gag-responding cells than in anti-CD3/anti-CD28-responding cells, and higher oligoclonality was observed in CMV-responding cells than in CD3/CD28-stimulated and Gag-responding cells.

Including cysteine and phenylalanine, the CDR3 has 12 amino acids. The retained sequence is limited to the CDR3, 36 bases, with the frame set at the first base. V gives up 3 bases and J gives up 10 bases, and the segment between their germline ends measures 10 bases. CDR1 GTSNPN and CDR2 SVGIG are derived from the germline V gene (reference sequence). The immunoSEQ hsTCRB assay version 4 in survey mode was used to sequence TCRbeta repertoires from genomic DNA. For TCRbeta sequencing, genomic DNA was diluted to 10 ng/uL, and up to roughly 1 ug was used per sample. Per the source publication's procedure: ImmunoSeq Analyzer 3.0 was used for analysis of TCRbeta data, and diversity was computed on productive nucleotide rearrangements. Using the Immunarch R package, the improved Chao index served to estimate lower-bound TCR diversity and the Gini coefficient served to estimate clonality. When different nucleotide rearrangements encoded the same CDR3beta amino acid sequence, each rearrangement was treated as a distinct clonotype. TCRbeta sequences significantly enriched in antigen-responding cells relative to anti-CD3/anti-CD28-activated cells were identified by differential abundance analysis. Using predicted peptide-MHC specificity as the basis, GLIPH2 grouped TCRs into clusters, both for each participant individually and for the merged data sets that combined participants. The clones in this table, taken by TCRdb from immuneACCESS, are in-frame only. Not every clone is retained; where verified, under half of the shortfall comes from an unresolved V gene, and the cause of the rest is unknown. The V and J calls and clone size are taken from that table; D and trimming were inferred from the DNA. Across this sample there are 40,000 or so clones, with around 90% seen only once. The top ten hold just over 1% of the sample.

Reading the label with the study, this specimen's treatment or condition is: suppressive antiretroviral therapy. As a nonspecific positive control representing the CD4+ T cell repertoire, cells were stimulated with anti-CD3/anti-CD28 magnetic beads. CD4+ T cells that responded were sorted based on upregulation of both CD40 ligand and CD69. Participants were HIV-1-infected adults who started suppressive ART during chronic infection. For at least 4 years, participants had undetectable plasma HIV-1 RNA, below 50 copies/mL. To be included, participants needed a CD4+ T cell count above 400 cells/uL and a positive CMV serology. Before stimulation, PBMCs were isolated using density centrifugation and depleted of CD8+ T cells. Stimulation of CD8-depleted PBMCs was carried out for approximately 17 hours with anti-CD28/CD49d costimulation, CD40-blocking antibody and enfuvirtide, to prevent new infections. Cell sorting was done on a Beckman Coulter MoFlo Legacy or XDP sorter, and dead cells were excluded with propidium iodide. For samples with more than one million cells, genomic DNA was extracted with the QIAamp DNA Mini Kit, and for all other samples the Quick-DNA Microprep Kit was used.

The sample in question was CD4+ T cells sorted from PBMCs after approximately 18-hour stimulation, obtained from a patient who received antiretroviral therapy. Reading the label with the study, this specimen's cell subset or site is: CD40L+CD69+ CD4 T cells responding to anti-CD3/anti-CD28 beads, representing the overall repertoire. The receptor's source is an adult man with HIV who was CMV-seropositive. This chain is built from TRBV30 and TRBJ1-6, with the identity of the D gene unclear. The nucleotide sequence is TGTGCCTGGAGCCATCAGAGGTCACCCCTCCACTTT. Protein translation: CAWSHQRSPLHF.